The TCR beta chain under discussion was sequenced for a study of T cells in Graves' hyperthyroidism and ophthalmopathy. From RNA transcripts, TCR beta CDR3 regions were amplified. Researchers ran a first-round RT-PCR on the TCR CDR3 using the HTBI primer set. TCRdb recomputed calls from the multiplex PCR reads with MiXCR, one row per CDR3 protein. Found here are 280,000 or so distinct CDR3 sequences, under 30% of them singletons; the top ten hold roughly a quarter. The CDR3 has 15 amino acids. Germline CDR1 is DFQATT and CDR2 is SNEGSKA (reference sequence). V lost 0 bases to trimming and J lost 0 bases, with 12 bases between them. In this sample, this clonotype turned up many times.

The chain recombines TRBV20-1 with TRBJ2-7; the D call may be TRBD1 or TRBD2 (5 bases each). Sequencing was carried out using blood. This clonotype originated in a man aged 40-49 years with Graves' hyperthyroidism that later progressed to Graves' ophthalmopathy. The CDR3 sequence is CSARDGAASSYEQYF. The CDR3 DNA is TGCAGTGCTAGAGACGGGGCTGCTAGCTCCTACGAGCAGTACTTC.